This T cell receptor beta chain was captured by sequencing in a study of cytomegalovirus exposure and HLA in healthy donors. Turning to the study itself: Prior work identified about 120 million unique TCR beta sequences in approximately 200 million T cells. Unique TCRs from HLA-typed donors, roughly 87 million of them, were held in an early data release. Study-wide results and caveats: An analysis done earlier found most TCR beta V segments productive about 90% or about 30% of the time. Later examination showed HLA-associated TCR beta chains had greater clonal expansion than equally common others.

The count of this clone is one. Its specificity is unknown. In the PCR, 60 Vbeta and 13 Jbeta primers were used. Clones were read by immunoSEQ multiplex PCR, and TCRdb kept only the in-frame ones, dropping some. This sample carries more than 150,000 clones, 82% of them seen once, and the ten largest clones take approximately 6.3%. Between the trimmed V and J ends, which lost 0 bases and 0 bases, there was a span of 11 bases. In germline, CDR1 is SQVTM, CDR2 ANQGSEA. This CDR3 is 15 amino acids long. The V gene is TRBV29-1, the J gene TRBJ1-1; D is undetermined. Sequences were obtained from PBMCs. The TCR sequence derives from a woman between 50 and 59 years old in good health and CMV-seropositive. Written as DNA, the CDR3 is TGCAGCGTTGAAGATATAGACAAGATGAACACTGAAGCTTTCTTT. Residues: CSVEDIDKMNTEAFF. Based on the CDR3 plus reference TRBV29-1 and TRBJ1-1, the full variable domain is SAVISQKPSRDICQRGTSLTIQCQVDSQVTMMFWYRQQPGQSLTLIATANQGSEATYESGFVIDKFPISRPNLTFSTLTVSNMSPEDSSIYLCSVEDIDKMNTEAFFGQGTRLTVV.